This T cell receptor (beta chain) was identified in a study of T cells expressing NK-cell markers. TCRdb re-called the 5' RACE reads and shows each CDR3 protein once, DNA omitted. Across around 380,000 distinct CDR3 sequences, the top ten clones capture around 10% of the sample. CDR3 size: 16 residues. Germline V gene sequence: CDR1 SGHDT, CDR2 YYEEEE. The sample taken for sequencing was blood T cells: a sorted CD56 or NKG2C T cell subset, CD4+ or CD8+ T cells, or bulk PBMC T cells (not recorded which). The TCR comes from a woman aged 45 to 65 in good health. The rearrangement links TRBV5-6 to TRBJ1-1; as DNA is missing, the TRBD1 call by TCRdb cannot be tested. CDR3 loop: CASSHPPGAGYTEAFF. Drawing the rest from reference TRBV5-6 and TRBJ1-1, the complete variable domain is DAGVTQSPTHLIKTRGQQVTLRCSPKSGHDTVSWYQQALGQGPQFIFQYYEEEERQRGNFPDRFSGHQFPNYSSELNVNALLLGDSALYLCASSHPPGAGYTEAFFGQGTRLTVV.